This TCR beta chain was captured by sequencing in a study of cytomegalovirus exposure and HLA in healthy donors. Study-wide results and caveats: Among immune exposure information, only CMV serostatus was available. HLA alleles were associated with around 17,000 TCR beta sequences in a later analysis at 0.05 false discovery rate.

A multiplex PCR was run with 60 Vbeta primers and 13 Jbeta primers. Clones were sequenced by immunoSEQ multiplex PCR, and TCRdb holds only the in-frame ones, with some missing. Altogether about 150,000 clones are present, about 68% being singletons, with the ten largest covering around 2.3%. Turning to this clone: No antigen is known for it.

V lost 4 bases and J 4 bases, leaving 8 bases between the germline ends. The CDR3 loop spans 13 amino acids. Germline V CDR1 and CDR2: LNHDA, SQIVND (reference sequence). The receptor was derived from a man aged 30 to 45 in good health and CMV-seronegative. The chain recombines TRBV19 with TRBJ1-3, with D unclear. Sequencing was carried out using PBMCs. CDR3 DNA: TGTGCCAGTAGTACTCTACAGGGAAACACCATATATTTT. Translation gives CASSTLQGNTIYF.